This entry lists 3 T cell receptor beta chains sequenced from one sample in a study of patients and donors after allogeneic stem cell transplantation. TCRdb reprocessed the RT-PCR reads with MiXCR, giving one entry per CDR3 protein. This sample has hundreds of thousands of distinct CDR3 sequences, with about a sixth found just once. Sequencing was done on a sample of blood, either unsorted or a sorted T cell fraction (not recorded which). Receptor source: a human donor who was either an allogeneic HSCT recipient or a stem cell or donor lymphocyte infusion donor (not recorded which). It is not recorded whose cells these are; they may come from a transplant donor.

The chain employs TRBV29-1 and TRBJ2-5; TRBD2 is a possible D gene (7 bases). Deletions cut 8 bases from V and 2 bases from J, with 18 bases between. This CDR3 comprises 14 residues. Germline V lookup: CDR1 SQVTM, CDR2 ANQGSEA. The CDR3 is CSSRGGGAQETQYF. CDR3 in DNA: TGCAGCAGTAGGGGAGGGGGTGCTCAAGAGACCCAGTACTTC.

The chain carries TRBV6-1 and TRBJ1-6; D is perhaps TRBD1 (5 bases). The CDR3 totals 14 residues. Germline V gene lookup returns CDR1 MNHNS and CDR2 SASEGT. V shed 4 bases and J shed 7 bases, with 11 bases lying between them. CDR3 protein: CASSGTRGNSPLHF. For the CDR3, the DNA is TGTGCCAGCAGTGGAACGCGGGGGAATTCACCCCTCCACTTT.

This clonotype showed up just a few times. This sequence joins TRBV4-3 and TRBJ1-6, with D unresolved. Trimming removed 0 bases from V and 10 bases from J, with 10 bases in between. The CDR3 length is 14 residues. Germline V gene data show CDR1 as LGHNA and CDR2 as YSLEER. Here the CDR3 reads CASSQDLDGSPLHF. The CDR3 region has the DNA TGCGCCAGCAGCCAAGATTTAGATGGGTCACCCCTCCACTTT.